This T cell receptor (beta chain) was obtained from a study of cytomegalovirus exposure and HLA in healthy donors. Comments on this clone: The target antigen is unknown.

The study ran its PCR with 60 Vbeta and 13 Jbeta primers. Measured with immunoSEQ multiplex PCR; TCRdb has only the in-frame clones, and not every one. The data contain over 130,000 clones, around 86% of them singletons. Trimming cost V 4 bases and J 8 bases; bases outside gene matches: 2. The CDR3 sequence is 12 residues long. CDR1 is MGHDK, CDR2 SYGVNS, per germline. Study-level points and caveats: On later analysis, the bulk of CMV-associated TCR beta chains appeared to be HLA-restricted.

The V call is TRBV25-1, the J call TRBJ2-3; 8 bases are a match to TRBD1. Sequencing was done on a sample of PBMCs. The sequence was collected from a female donor in good health and CMV-seronegative. CDR3 nucleotides: TGTGCCAGCAGTGCTACAGGGGGTACGCAGTATTTT. Protein: CASSATGGTQYF.